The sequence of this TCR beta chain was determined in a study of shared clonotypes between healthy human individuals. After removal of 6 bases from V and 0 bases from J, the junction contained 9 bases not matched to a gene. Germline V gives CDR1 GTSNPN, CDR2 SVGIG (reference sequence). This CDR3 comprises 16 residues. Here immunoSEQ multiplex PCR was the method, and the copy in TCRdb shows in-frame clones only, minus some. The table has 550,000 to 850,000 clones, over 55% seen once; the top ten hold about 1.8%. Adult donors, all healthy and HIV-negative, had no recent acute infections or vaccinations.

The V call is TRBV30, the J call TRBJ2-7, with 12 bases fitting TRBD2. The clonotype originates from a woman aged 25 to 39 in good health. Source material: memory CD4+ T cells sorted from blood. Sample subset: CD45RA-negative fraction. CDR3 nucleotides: TGTGCCTGCTCCGGGACTAGCGGGCGCAGCTCCTACGAGCAGTACTTC. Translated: CACSGTSGRSSYEQYF.